The subject of this entry is one TCR beta chain. The length of the CDR3 is 17 residues. Allocation to cohorts depended on clinical history reported by the participants. The record originates from a study of blood T cell repertoires in COVID-19. Study as a whole: Donors in the United States, Italy and Spain gave samples during acute or convalescent COVID-19.

Only in-frame clones appear in the TCRdb table, and some are missing; sequencing was by immunoSEQ multiplex PCR. Of 150,000 to 200,000 clones listed, 89% were seen once; the top ten hold about 2.1%. This sequence originates from a woman between 35 and 50 years old with acute COVID-19. Sequenced material: PBMCs or T cells enriched from blood (not recorded which). The chain couples TRBV21-1 to TRBJ2-5; TRBD1 reflects the table's D call only, with no check against the DNA. TRBV21-1 is labeled a pseudogene. The CDR3 reads CASSRVRQGTVKETQYF. The CDR3 DNA sequence: TGTGCCAGCAGTCGGGTGAGACAGGGAACAGTAAAAGAGACCCAGTACTTC.